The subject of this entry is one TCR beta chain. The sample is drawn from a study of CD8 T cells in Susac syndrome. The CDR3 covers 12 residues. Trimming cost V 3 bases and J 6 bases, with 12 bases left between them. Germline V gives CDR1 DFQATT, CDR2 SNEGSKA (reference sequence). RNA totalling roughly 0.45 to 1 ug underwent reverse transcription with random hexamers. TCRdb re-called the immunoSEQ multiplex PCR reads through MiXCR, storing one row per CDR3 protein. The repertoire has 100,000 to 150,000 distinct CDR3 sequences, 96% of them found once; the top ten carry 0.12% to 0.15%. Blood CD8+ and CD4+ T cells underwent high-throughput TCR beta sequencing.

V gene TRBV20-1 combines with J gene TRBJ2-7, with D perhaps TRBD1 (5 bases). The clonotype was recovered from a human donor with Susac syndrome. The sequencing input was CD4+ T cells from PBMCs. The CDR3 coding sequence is TGCAGTGCTAGGGCAGGGCGAAGCGAGCAGTACTTC. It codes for CSARAGRSEQYF.